This TCR beta chain was found in a study of CD8+CD57+ T cells in acquired aplastic anemia. Previously, flow cytometry had revealed CD8+CD57+ cell expansion in the patients chosen for sequencing. The patients all had a severe acquired aplastic anemia diagnosis. The CDR3 extends over 14 amino acids. The germline CDR1 and CDR2 sequences are ENHRY and SYGVKD. The J segment lost 3 bases and the V segment lost 6 bases, leaving 6 bases of the junction unmatched. According to the study, genomic DNA was the template for TCR beta VDJ and CDR3 profiling. TCRdb recomputed calls from the reads with MiXCR, one row per CDR3 protein. The repertoire consists of approximately 190,000 distinct CDR3 sequences, with under 55% occurring once and the leading ten covering 9.7%.

Sequenced material: sorted CD4+, CD8+, or CD8+CD57+ T cells (not recorded which) from PBMCs. The chain has TRBV10-3 and TRBJ1-1, with TRBD1 matching 8 bases. The sequence was obtained from a human donor with aplastic anemia. The CDR3 region has the DNA TGTGCCATCAGGCCTCAGGGGGCGGACACTGAAGCTTTCTTT. It codes for CAIRPQGADTEAFF.